This T cell receptor (beta chain) was identified in a study of blood T cell repertoires in COVID-19. Study in general: From the United States, Italy and Spain came samples of acute and convalescent COVID-19. T cells, B-cell-depleted T cells, or PBMCs provided the cDNA or gDNA that served as material.

V shed 4 bases and J shed 7 bases, with 17 bases lying between them. Germline V CDR1 and CDR2: SEHNR, FQNEAQ (reference sequence). The CDR3 runs to 15 residues. This table comes from immunoSEQ multiplex PCR, and its TCRdb copy is limited to in-frame clones, with some not included. The table has 170,000 or so clones, around 73% seen once. Enrollees, 18 to 89 years old, lived in approximately 24 US areas. Participant-reported clinical history was the basis for cohort assignment. The V gene is TRBV7-9, the J gene TRBJ2-1; tentative D call: TRBD2 (5 bases). This receptor was obtained from a woman aged 45-60 years who had recovered from COVID-19. Sequencing was done on a sample of PBMCs or T cells enriched from blood (not recorded which). CDR3 sequence (DNA): TGTGCCAGCAGCTCCATGGTAGCTCGGGGAAATGAGCAGTTCTTC. This gives the protein CASSSMVARGNEQFF.